The 18 T cell receptor beta chains below were found in one sample sequenced in a study of prognosis after radiotherapy for stage I lung cancer. It was by two-round multiplex PCR that TCR beta CDR3 was amplified from genomic DNA. Used in first-round PCR were primers specific to each TRBV and TRBJ gene. Each CDR3 protein gets one entry after TCRdb re-called the multiplex PCR reads with MiXCR. The sample lists under 75,000 distinct CDR3 sequences, 26% seen once, with roughly 7.5% in the top ten. The sequenced sample was PBMCs, obtained before or after stereotactic body radiation therapy (not recorded which). These receptor sequences come from a donor over 45 with non-small cell lung cancer.

This clonotype was recorded at least ten times. The gene calls are TRBV12-3 or TRBV12-4 and TRBJ2-3; no clear D gene. The CDR3 is 15 amino acids. The ends were cut back, 5 bases at V and 3 bases at J, with 15 bases in the middle. The CDR3 DNA follows: TGTGCCAGCAGTCACGACTCTTCAAGTACAGATACGCAGTATTTT. It translates to CASSHDSSSTDTQYF.

This clonotype was counted many times. This rearrangement joins TRBV7-8 to TRBJ1-1; D uncertain. CDR3 size: 15 residues. V was cut by 5 bases and J by 5 bases, with 18 bases left in between. Germline V gene sequence: CDR1 SGHVS, CDR2 FQNEAQ. Here the CDR3 DNA reads TGTGCCAGCAGCCGGAATATATACAAGGTAACTGAAGCTTTCTTT. It yields the protein CASSRNIYKVTEAFF.

The genes are TRBV20-1 and TRBJ2-7, with 9 bases matching TRBD2. With 5 bases clipped from V and 4 bases from J, the junction kept 12 bases outside the gene matches. In germline, CDR1 is DFQATT, CDR2 SNEGSKA (reference sequence). The CDR3 sequence is 15 residues long. The CDR3 coding sequence is TGCAGTGCTCTCTGGACTAGCGCCGCGTATTACGAGCAGTACTTC. This sequence encodes CSALWTSAAYYEQYF.

The J gene is TRBJ1-6, the V gene TRBV5-1; unclear D gene. The CDR3 covers 14 residues. V lost 4 bases, J lost 6 bases, and 11 bases lay in between. CDR1 and CDR2 (germline): SGHRS, YFSETQ. CDR3 sequence (DNA): TGCGCCAGCAGCCTGGGTTCATCTAATTCACCCCTCCACTTT. As protein: CASSLGSSNSPLHF.

In regard to this clonotype: A much larger clone lies one base from this, so it may be a read error. The chain employs TRBV7-8 and TRBJ2-2; 8 nucleotides agree with TRBD1. The CDR3 is made up of 15 amino acids. In germline, CDR1 is SGHVS, CDR2 FQNEAQ. The CDR3 DNA reads as TGTGCCAGCAGCTCGGGACAGGTCCACACCGTGGAGCTGTTTTTT. This sequence encodes CASSSGQVHTVELFF.

The V call is TRBV6-4, the J call TRBJ1-2, with TRBD1 matching over 10 bases. This CDR3 region has 16 residues. With V trimmed by 6 bases and J by 7 bases, 14 bases remained unmatched. Looked up from germline, CDR1 is MRHNA and CDR2 is SNTAGT. The CDR3 bases are TGTGCCAGCAGATCCACAATAGACAGGGGGCAGCGTGGCTACACCTTC. Its translation is CASRSTIDRGQRGYTF.

This clonotype was seen many times. This sequence joins TRBV19 and TRBJ1-4, with D possibly TRBD1 on 6 matching bases. The germline CDR1 and CDR2 sequences are LNHDA and SQIVND (reference sequence). The V end lost 2 bases, the J end lost 8 bases, and 9 bases lay between the germline ends. The CDR3 sequence is 13 residues long. The CDR3 reads CASSIPGTEKLFF. The CDR3 bases are TGTGCCAGTAGTATACCCGGGACAGAAAAACTGTTTTTT.

This clonotype appeared many times. The chain has TRBV10-3 and TRBJ2-3; TRBD2 aligns across 12 bases. The CDR3 runs 17 residues. Germline loops: CDR1 ENHRY, CDR2 SYGVKD. V dropped 8 bases and J dropped 1; count of bases not matched to a gene: 10. The CDR3 reads CAIGTATSGRRTDTQYF. CDR3 DNA: TGTGCCATCGGAACTGCGACTAGCGGGAGACGCACAGATACGCAGTATTTT.

This clonotype was detected ten times or more. The V gene is TRBV20-1, the J gene TRBJ1-3, with 9 nucleotides matching TRBD1. CDR1 and CDR2 from the germline V gene are DFQATT and SNEGSKA (reference sequence). The V segment lost 4 bases and the J segment 2 bases; nucleotides outside the gene matches: 3. The CDR3 covers 14 residues. The CDR3 region has the DNA TGCAGTGCTAAGACAGGGGGGCCTGGAAACACCATATATTTT. Protein: CSAKTGGPGNTIYF.

This clonotype was picked up many times. This sequence joins TRBV12-3 or TRBV12-4 and TRBJ2-5; no definite D call. The CDR3 sequence is 16 residues long. V was cut by 0 bases and J by 0 bases, with 11 bases left in between. CDR3 loop: CASSLAPGRNQETQYF. The CDR3 bases are TGTGCCAGCAGTTTAGCCCCGGGCAGGAACCAAGAGACCCAGTACTTC.

A word on this clonotype: The likely explanation is a read error, given a far larger clone one base away. This chain uses TRBV6-8 with TRBJ1-5; 7 bases align to TRBD1. Germline CDR1 is MNHGY and CDR2 is SAAAGT. This CDR3 spans 13 amino acids. With 7 bases clipped from V and 7 bases from J, the junction kept 7 bases outside the gene matches. The CDR3 region is CASNRQGWQPQHF. CDR3 nucleotide sequence: TGTGCCAGCAACCGACAGGGTTGGCAGCCCCAGCATTTT.

For this clonotype: Just one base apart from a much larger clone, this may be a read error. The chain is built from TRBV6-1 and TRBJ1-4; weak D call: TRBD1 (5 bases). CDR3 size: 11 residues. Germline V gives CDR1 MNHNS, CDR2 SASEGT. Here the CDR3 reads CASSEADRDIF. CDR3 in DNA: TGTGCCAGCAGTGAAGCCGACAGAGACATTTTT.

The CDR3, as DNA: TGTGCCAGCAGCCCGTTACAGGGATACGTAAATTCACCCCTCCACTTT. It encodes CASSPLQGYVNSPLHF. This chain joins TRBV7-2 and TRBJ1-6; tentative D call: TRBD1 (6 bases). Trimming took off 5 bases at V and 7 bases at J, with 18 bases between the two ends. CDR3 length: 16 residues. Germline V gene data show CDR1 as SGHTA and CDR2 as FQGNSA.

The sample holds many counts of this clonotype. This chain links TRBV20-1 with TRBJ2-5, with D uncertain. The CDR3 has 14 amino acids. Germline loops: CDR1 DFQATT, CDR2 SNEGSKA (reference sequence). The germline V and J ends were trimmed by 1 base and 2 bases, with 11 bases remaining between them. The CDR3 sequence: CSARVPSRQETQYF. The DNA of the CDR3 is TGCAGTGCTAGAGTTCCGTCCAGGCAAGAGACCCAGTACTTC.

There are a few counts of this clonotype. A clone one base away is much larger, so this may be a read error. This sequence joins TRBV20-1 and TRBJ1-4, with a possible D match to TRBD1 (5 bases). CDR3 length: 15 residues. Germline V gene lookup returns CDR1 DFQATT and CDR2 SNEGSKA (reference sequence). V lost 6 bases and J lost 5, with 19 bases in between. The CDR3 DNA follows: TGCAGTGCCCTAATTACCGGGGCAGGGAATGAAAAACTGTTTTTT. Residues: CSALITGAGNEKLFF.

This clonotype has at least ten counts. The J gene is TRBJ1-4, the V gene TRBV6-1, with D possibly matching TRBD1 (6 bases). Germline CDR1 is MNHNS and CDR2 is SASEGT. The V end was cut by 6 bases, the J end by 3 bases, with 8 bases between. The CDR3 consists of 13 residues. This CDR3 is CASRGTPNEKLFF. The CDR3 DNA is TGTGCCAGCAGAGGGACACCTAATGAAAAACTGTTTTTT.

The gene calls are TRBV18 and TRBJ1-1, with 10 positions matching TRBD1. From germline, CDR1 is KGHSH and CDR2 LQKENI. This CDR3 is 14 amino acids long. Unmatched junction bases numbered 1, after V lost 2 bases and J lost 4 bases. This CDR3 is CASSPGQGGTEAFF. The CDR3 bases are TGTGCCAGCTCACCAGGACAGGGGGGCACTGAAGCTTTCTTT.

The table lists this clonotype with a few counts. Possible read error: a much larger clone is one base away. J is TRBJ2-3 and V is TRBV5-1, with 12 bases lining up with TRBD2. After removal of 4 bases from V and 5 bases from J, the junction contained 8 bases not matched to a gene. The CDR3 runs to 16 residues. Germline V CDR1 and CDR2: SGHRS, YFSETQ. The DNA of the CDR3 is TGCGCCAGCAGCCAAACTAGCGGGGGGTCCGTAGATACGCAGTATTTT. Protein product: CASSQTSGGSVDTQYF.